The entry below gives a single T cell receptor (beta chain) sequence along with its context. Its antigen is not identified. These data originate in a study of T cells in Graves' hyperthyroidism and ophthalmopathy. Overall study findings and caveats: Separation of ophthalmopathy from stable hyperthyroidism was achieved by a 13 V-J model. Most clonotypes expanded in the thyroid (above 0.001) were also present in blood.

TCR beta CDR3 region amplification was performed from RNA transcripts. During a first-round RT-PCR of the TCR CDR3, the HTBI primer set was used. TCRdb passed the multiplex PCR reads through MiXCR, listing each CDR3 protein once. The sample yields around 600,000 distinct CDR3 sequences, roughly 15% seen once. Trimming removed 3 bases from V and 2 bases from J, with 5 bases in between. CDR3 length: 13 amino acids. This TCR derives from a woman aged 50 to 60 with Graves' ophthalmopathy. The sample consisted of blood. The V and J genes are TRBV12-3 or TRBV12-4 and TRBJ1-3; D is ambiguous. DNA of the CDR3: TGTGCCAGCAGTTTTGGGGCTGGAAACACCATATATTTT. Residues: CASSFGAGNTIYF.